This TCR beta chain was recovered during a study of blood T cell repertoires in COVID-19. Overall study: The United States, Italy and Spain were the sources of the acute and convalescent COVID-19 samples.

In the source study's methods: Quantification of nucleated cells was approximated via reference gene primer amplification. The protocol was immunoSEQ multiplex PCR, while the TCRdb copy is restricted to in-frame clones and leaves out a portion. V and J calls and clone size come straight from that table; D and trimming were deduced from the DNA. The repertoire holds some 110,000 clones, with 85% as singletons. Seattle enrolled patients during active infection and tracked them longitudinally. Sequenced input: peripheral blood. This clonotype was sampled from a woman aged 80 or over with COVID-19, enrolled during active disease.

The CDR3 region is CASSHRDISLNTEAFF. The DNA for the CDR3 is TGTGCCAGCTCTCACCGGGACATAAGCCTGAACACTGAAGCTTTCTTT. The chain couples TRBV18 to TRBJ1-1; the D gene is possibly TRBD1 (6 bases). The V gene lost 6 bases and the J gene lost 0 bases, with 17 bases spanning the gap. Germline CDR1 and CDR2: KGHSH and LQKENI. The CDR3 consists of 16 residues. Together with reference TRBV18 and TRBJ1-1, the CDR3 gives the full variable domain: NAGVMQNPRHLVRRRGQEARLRCSPMKGHSHVYWYRQLPEEGLKFMVYLQKENIIDESGMPKERFSAEFPKEGPSILRIQQVVRGDSAAYFCASSHRDISLNTEAFFGQGTRLTVV.